This T cell receptor (beta chain) was recovered during a study of OX40 agonist ivuxolimab in advanced cancers. The overall study: An agonistic anti-OX40 (CD134) antibody, ivuxolimab, was used to treat the patients. Study findings and constraints: Relative to CD4+ cells, CD8+ T cells on average had more expanded clones. The work left the antigen specificity of expanded peripheral T cells undetermined.

As concerns this clone: What it recognizes is unknown.

CDR1 is SGHTA, CDR2 FQGNSA, per germline. Trimming removed 5 bases at V and 3 bases at J, with 10 bases between. The CDR3 covers 13 residues. Here immunoSEQ multiplex PCR was the method, and the copy in TCRdb shows in-frame clones only, minus some. The sample yields 30,000 to 40,000 clones, 83% seen once. Patients were ruled out by autoimmune disease history or systemic immunosuppression. This sequence was found in an adult with an advanced solid tumor such as melanoma, head and neck, liver or kidney cancer. Here the sequenced sample was CD4+ or CD8+ T cells sorted from blood, taken in a trial of the OX40 agonist ivuxolimab. This chain links TRBV7-2 with TRBJ1-1, with D possibly being TRBD1 (6 bases). CDR3 nucleotide sequence: TGTGCCAGCAGCATAACAGGGTACACTGAAGCTTTCTTT. Its protein is CASSITGYTEAFF.